The next 20 T cell receptor beta chains were all read from a single sample in a study of long-term antiretroviral therapy in people with HIV. It was version v3.0 of the immunoSEQ assay that was run at survey level. The table came from immunoSEQ multiplex PCR; TCRdb's copy has only in-frame clones and leaves some out. The data show some 25,000 clones, approximately 80% seen once. The sequencing used unsorted PBMCs, collected 3 years after starting antiretroviral therapy. Receptor source: a man between 50 and 59 years old with HIV.

This chain links TRBV5-5 with TRBJ2-4; perhaps TRBD1 as D (6 bases). V was clipped by 3 bases and J by 1 base, with 11 bases between them. Germline assignment: CDR1 SGHKS and CDR2 YYEKEE (reference sequence). The CDR3 loop spans 15 amino acids. Here the CDR3 reads CASSYREPAKNIQYF. The CDR3 DNA follows: TGTGCCAGCAGCTACAGGGAACCCGCCAAAAACATTCAGTACTTC.

The V and J genes are TRBV7-2 and TRBJ1-2; D perhaps matches TRBD1 (5 bases). The CDR3 is 16 amino acids. Trimming pared 4 bases from V and 4 bases from J, leaving 19 bases between. Per germline, CDR1 SGHTA and CDR2 FQGNSA. This chain's CDR3 is CASSSGPLRGAYGYTF. The CDR3 DNA reads TGTGCCAGCAGCTCCGGGCCTCTCCGCGGGGCCTATGGCTACACCTTC.

This clone was seen a single time. This chain connects TRBV18 to TRBJ1-4; 9 nucleotides agree with TRBD1. V shed 0 bases and J 3 bases; nucleotides not matched to a gene: 2. Germline values: CDR1 KGHSH, CDR2 LQKENI. The CDR3 sequence is 16 residues long. This CDR3 reads CASSPPRDRANEKLFF. In nucleotides, the CDR3 is TGTGCCAGCTCACCACCCCGGGACAGGGCTAATGAAAAACTGTTTTTT.

This chain links TRBV10-1 with TRBJ1-2; a weak D match, TRBD1 (5 bases). This CDR3 is 13 amino acids long. Germline CDR1 is WNHNN and CDR2 is SYGVQD (reference sequence). V shed 3 bases and J shed 3 bases, with 8 bases lying between them. This CDR3 reads CASSDSGDYGYTF. The CDR3 nucleotides read TGCGCCAGCAGTGATTCGGGGGACTATGGCTACACCTTC.

The gene calls are TRBV6-1 and TRBJ2-1; a possible D gene is TRBD2 (6 bases). The length of the CDR3 is 12 residues. Germline V gives CDR1 MNHNS, CDR2 SASEGT. The V and J ends lost 6 bases and 7 bases respectively, with 10 bases between them. The CDR3 is CASSSTSNEQFF. The CDR3 region has the DNA TGTGCCAGCAGCTCGACTAGTAATGAGCAGTTCTTC.

This chain uses TRBV18 with TRBJ2-5, with 7 bases identical to TRBD1. V was pared by 3 bases and J by 4 bases, with 11 bases of the junction left unmatched. This CDR3 is built from 16 residues. CDR1 is KGHSH and CDR2 is LQKENI in the germline V gene. CDR3 region: CASSPFGQAGRETQYF. CDR3 sequence (DNA): TGTGCCAGCTCACCGTTCGGACAGGCCGGGCGAGAGACCCAGTACTTC.

The genes are TRBV6-5 and TRBJ1-5; TRBD1 matches at 8 bases. CDR3 length equals 14 residues. J was trimmed by 7 bases and V by 0 bases; bases with no gene match: 2. Germline CDR1 reads MNHEY; CDR2 reads SVGAGI. CDR3 sequence reads: CASSYSSGGQPQHF. The CDR3 bases are TGTGCCAGCAGTTACTCATCAGGGGGCCAGCCCCAGCATTTT.

This chain uses TRBV11-2 with TRBJ2-3; D gene unclear. Germline V gene data show CDR1 as SGHAT and CDR2 as FQNNGV. Trimming left V 5 bases short and J 1 base short, with 10 bases between. This CDR3 comprises 14 residues. The CDR3 DNA reads as TGTGCCAGCAGCCAATCGACGGGCACAGATACGCAGTATTTT. Encoded protein: CASSQSTGTDTQYF.

This clone occurred a few times. V and J are TRBV10-2 and TRBJ2-7; no firm D call. The germline V gene has CDR1 WSHSY and CDR2 SAAADI. This CDR3 comprises 14 residues. Trimming stripped 8 bases from V and 2 bases from J, with 16 bases between. CDR3 sequence: CASGTVATTYEQYF. DNA for the CDR3: TGCGCCAGCGGCACAGTAGCTACCACCTACGAGCAGTACTTC.

V and J are TRBV4-1 and TRBJ2-3; the match to TRBD1 covers 7 bases. The CDR3 consists of 16 residues. The V and J ends lost 5 bases and 6 bases, in that order; junction bases with no gene match: 14. Germline CDR1 and CDR2: MGHRA and YSYEKL. Here the CDR3 DNA reads TGCGCCAGCAGCGGGCTCGACAGGGCAGTTAAGGATACGCAGTATTTT. Translation: CASSGLDRAVKDTQYF.

This chain links TRBV11-3 with TRBJ2-7; either TRBD1 or TRBD2 may supply D (5 bases each). Germline lookup yields CDR1 SGHNT and CDR2 YENEEA. V was cut by 6 bases and J by 5 bases, with 17 bases left in between. The CDR3 covers 14 residues. CDR3 region: CASSRLLRDDEQYF. The DNA of the CDR3 is TGTGCCAGCAGTCGACTGCTCCGGGACGACGAGCAGTACTTC. The full variable domain, its missing parts supplied by reference TRBV11-3 and TRBJ2-7, is EAGVVQSPRYKIIEKKQPVAFWCNPISGHNTLYWYLQNLGQGPELLIRYENEEAVDDSQLPKDRFSAERLKGVDSTLKIQPAELGDSAVYLCASSRLLRDDEQYFGPGTRLTVT.

The CDR3 region is CASNSPGGYTF. The CDR3 DNA sequence: TGTGCCAGCAACTCCCCCGGGGGCTACACCTTC. This chain links TRBV9 with TRBJ1-2; D gene unclear. The V and J ends lost 6 bases and 8 bases respectively, with 11 bases between them. The CDR3 sequence is 11 residues long. Germline-derived CDR1 and CDR2 are SGDLS and YYNGEE.

The rearrangement uses TRBV9 and TRBJ1-2; maybe TRBD1 (6 bases). The length of the CDR3 is 16 residues. V was clipped by 4 bases and J by 3 bases, with 19 bases between them. Germline lookup yields CDR1 SGDLS and CDR2 YYNGEE. The CDR3 sequence: CASSSQGQPIYYGYTF. The CDR3 bases are TGTGCCAGCAGCTCTCAAGGACAGCCGATATACTATGGCTACACCTTC.

The rearrangement uses TRBV2 and TRBJ2-2; TRBD2 aligns across 8 bases. Germline V gene sequence: CDR1 SNHLY, CDR2 FYNNEI. The CDR3 is made up of 15 amino acids. V was pared by 10 bases and J by 4 bases, with 11 bases of the junction left unmatched. The CDR3 DNA reads as TGTGCCACCCTAGGAGCGGGGGCGGGCACCGGGGAGCTGTTTTTT. Its translation is CATLGAGAGTGELFF.

This rearrangement joins TRBV7-6 to TRBJ2-7; perhaps TRBD2 as D (5 bases). Germline CDR1 is SGHVS and CDR2 is FNYEAQ. This CDR3 region has 13 residues. With 5 bases removed from V and 4 bases from J, the gap between germline ends came to 12 bases. CDR3 coding DNA: TGTGCCAGCAGCGCAGCGGACGGATACGAGCAGTACTTC. Encoded protein: CASSAADGYEQYF.

J is TRBJ2-1 and V is TRBV12-5; D is perhaps TRBD1 (7 bases). CDR1 and CDR2 from the germline V gene are LGHNT and FRNRAP. The CDR3 extends over 14 amino acids. V was pared by 1 base and J by 6 bases, with 10 bases between. For the CDR3, the DNA is TGTGCTAGTGGTTTGGGCAGGGGGGCCAATGAGCAGTTCTTC. Translation: CASGLGRGANEQFF.

The V and J genes are TRBV5-1 and TRBJ1-2; D is unresolved. This CDR3 region has 15 residues. The V end lost 2 bases, the J end lost 0 bases, and 11 bases lay between the germline ends. CDR1 and CDR2 from the germline V gene are SGHRS and YFSETQ. The DNA for the CDR3 is TGCGCCAGCAGCTTTGGTGGAAGAGCTAACTATGGCTACACCTTC. Protein sequence: CASSFGGRANYGYTF.

The CDR3 sequence: CASSLAGTGVYQPQHF. CDR3 coding DNA: TGTGCCAGCAGCTTGGCCGGGACAGGGGTGTACCAGCCCCAGCATTTT. The gene calls are TRBV5-6 and TRBJ1-5; 10 bases line up with TRBD1. The CDR3 runs 16 residues. Germline CDR1 is SGHDT and CDR2 is YYEEEE. V was pared by 0 bases and J by 7 bases, with 7 bases of the junction left unmatched.

J is TRBJ1-4 and V is TRBV19, with 10 nucleotides matching TRBD1. Germline values: CDR1 LNHDA, CDR2 SQIVND (reference sequence). The length of the CDR3 is 14 residues. Trimming cost V 5 bases and J 16 bases; bases outside gene matches: 13. CDR3 loop: CASSPRTGGKAPFF. The DNA of the CDR3 is TGTGCCAGTAGTCCACGGACAGGGGGAAAGGCTCCGTTTTTT.

The chain links TRBV27 to TRBJ2-1; weak D call: TRBD2 (5 bases). Germline values: CDR1 MNHEY, CDR2 SMNVEV (reference sequence). The CDR3 spans 16 residues. Trimming took 8 bases from V and 0 from J, leaving 17 bases between them. As DNA, the CDR3 is TGTGCCAGCCGCCCTACGGAGGTACCCTCCTACAATGAGCAGTTCTTC. Translating it yields CASRPTEVPSYNEQFF.